The text below deals with one TCR beta chain. A read error may explain this, as a much larger clone is one base away. The data stem from a study of molecular identifiers for immune sequencing clone quantification. Germline V gene lookup returns CDR1 SGHDN and CDR2 FVKESK. Trimming removed 7 bases at V and 3 bases at J, with 11 bases between. This CDR3 comprises 13 residues. Previously described methods with listed TCR primers produced the bulk TCR libraries. In TCRdb, the PCR reads were re-called with MiXCR into one record per CDR3 protein. The sample holds 70,000 to 95,000 distinct CDR3 sequences, 15% to 20% seen once. The CD8+CD4-CCR7+CD45RA+ phenotype defined the sorted naive CD8 T cells.

The chain joins TRBV14 to TRBJ2-3; D uncertain. Sequencing was performed on naive CD8+ T cells from blood, with Jurkat cell RNA spiked in. Subset: FACS-sorted CD8+CD4-CCR7+CD45RA+ naive T cells. The sequence was collected from a human donor in good health. Some libraries in this study had Jurkat cell RNA spiked in. CDR3 in amino acids: CASTHFRTDTQYF. DNA for the CDR3: TGTGCCAGCACCCATTTCCGTACAGATACGCAGTATTTT.